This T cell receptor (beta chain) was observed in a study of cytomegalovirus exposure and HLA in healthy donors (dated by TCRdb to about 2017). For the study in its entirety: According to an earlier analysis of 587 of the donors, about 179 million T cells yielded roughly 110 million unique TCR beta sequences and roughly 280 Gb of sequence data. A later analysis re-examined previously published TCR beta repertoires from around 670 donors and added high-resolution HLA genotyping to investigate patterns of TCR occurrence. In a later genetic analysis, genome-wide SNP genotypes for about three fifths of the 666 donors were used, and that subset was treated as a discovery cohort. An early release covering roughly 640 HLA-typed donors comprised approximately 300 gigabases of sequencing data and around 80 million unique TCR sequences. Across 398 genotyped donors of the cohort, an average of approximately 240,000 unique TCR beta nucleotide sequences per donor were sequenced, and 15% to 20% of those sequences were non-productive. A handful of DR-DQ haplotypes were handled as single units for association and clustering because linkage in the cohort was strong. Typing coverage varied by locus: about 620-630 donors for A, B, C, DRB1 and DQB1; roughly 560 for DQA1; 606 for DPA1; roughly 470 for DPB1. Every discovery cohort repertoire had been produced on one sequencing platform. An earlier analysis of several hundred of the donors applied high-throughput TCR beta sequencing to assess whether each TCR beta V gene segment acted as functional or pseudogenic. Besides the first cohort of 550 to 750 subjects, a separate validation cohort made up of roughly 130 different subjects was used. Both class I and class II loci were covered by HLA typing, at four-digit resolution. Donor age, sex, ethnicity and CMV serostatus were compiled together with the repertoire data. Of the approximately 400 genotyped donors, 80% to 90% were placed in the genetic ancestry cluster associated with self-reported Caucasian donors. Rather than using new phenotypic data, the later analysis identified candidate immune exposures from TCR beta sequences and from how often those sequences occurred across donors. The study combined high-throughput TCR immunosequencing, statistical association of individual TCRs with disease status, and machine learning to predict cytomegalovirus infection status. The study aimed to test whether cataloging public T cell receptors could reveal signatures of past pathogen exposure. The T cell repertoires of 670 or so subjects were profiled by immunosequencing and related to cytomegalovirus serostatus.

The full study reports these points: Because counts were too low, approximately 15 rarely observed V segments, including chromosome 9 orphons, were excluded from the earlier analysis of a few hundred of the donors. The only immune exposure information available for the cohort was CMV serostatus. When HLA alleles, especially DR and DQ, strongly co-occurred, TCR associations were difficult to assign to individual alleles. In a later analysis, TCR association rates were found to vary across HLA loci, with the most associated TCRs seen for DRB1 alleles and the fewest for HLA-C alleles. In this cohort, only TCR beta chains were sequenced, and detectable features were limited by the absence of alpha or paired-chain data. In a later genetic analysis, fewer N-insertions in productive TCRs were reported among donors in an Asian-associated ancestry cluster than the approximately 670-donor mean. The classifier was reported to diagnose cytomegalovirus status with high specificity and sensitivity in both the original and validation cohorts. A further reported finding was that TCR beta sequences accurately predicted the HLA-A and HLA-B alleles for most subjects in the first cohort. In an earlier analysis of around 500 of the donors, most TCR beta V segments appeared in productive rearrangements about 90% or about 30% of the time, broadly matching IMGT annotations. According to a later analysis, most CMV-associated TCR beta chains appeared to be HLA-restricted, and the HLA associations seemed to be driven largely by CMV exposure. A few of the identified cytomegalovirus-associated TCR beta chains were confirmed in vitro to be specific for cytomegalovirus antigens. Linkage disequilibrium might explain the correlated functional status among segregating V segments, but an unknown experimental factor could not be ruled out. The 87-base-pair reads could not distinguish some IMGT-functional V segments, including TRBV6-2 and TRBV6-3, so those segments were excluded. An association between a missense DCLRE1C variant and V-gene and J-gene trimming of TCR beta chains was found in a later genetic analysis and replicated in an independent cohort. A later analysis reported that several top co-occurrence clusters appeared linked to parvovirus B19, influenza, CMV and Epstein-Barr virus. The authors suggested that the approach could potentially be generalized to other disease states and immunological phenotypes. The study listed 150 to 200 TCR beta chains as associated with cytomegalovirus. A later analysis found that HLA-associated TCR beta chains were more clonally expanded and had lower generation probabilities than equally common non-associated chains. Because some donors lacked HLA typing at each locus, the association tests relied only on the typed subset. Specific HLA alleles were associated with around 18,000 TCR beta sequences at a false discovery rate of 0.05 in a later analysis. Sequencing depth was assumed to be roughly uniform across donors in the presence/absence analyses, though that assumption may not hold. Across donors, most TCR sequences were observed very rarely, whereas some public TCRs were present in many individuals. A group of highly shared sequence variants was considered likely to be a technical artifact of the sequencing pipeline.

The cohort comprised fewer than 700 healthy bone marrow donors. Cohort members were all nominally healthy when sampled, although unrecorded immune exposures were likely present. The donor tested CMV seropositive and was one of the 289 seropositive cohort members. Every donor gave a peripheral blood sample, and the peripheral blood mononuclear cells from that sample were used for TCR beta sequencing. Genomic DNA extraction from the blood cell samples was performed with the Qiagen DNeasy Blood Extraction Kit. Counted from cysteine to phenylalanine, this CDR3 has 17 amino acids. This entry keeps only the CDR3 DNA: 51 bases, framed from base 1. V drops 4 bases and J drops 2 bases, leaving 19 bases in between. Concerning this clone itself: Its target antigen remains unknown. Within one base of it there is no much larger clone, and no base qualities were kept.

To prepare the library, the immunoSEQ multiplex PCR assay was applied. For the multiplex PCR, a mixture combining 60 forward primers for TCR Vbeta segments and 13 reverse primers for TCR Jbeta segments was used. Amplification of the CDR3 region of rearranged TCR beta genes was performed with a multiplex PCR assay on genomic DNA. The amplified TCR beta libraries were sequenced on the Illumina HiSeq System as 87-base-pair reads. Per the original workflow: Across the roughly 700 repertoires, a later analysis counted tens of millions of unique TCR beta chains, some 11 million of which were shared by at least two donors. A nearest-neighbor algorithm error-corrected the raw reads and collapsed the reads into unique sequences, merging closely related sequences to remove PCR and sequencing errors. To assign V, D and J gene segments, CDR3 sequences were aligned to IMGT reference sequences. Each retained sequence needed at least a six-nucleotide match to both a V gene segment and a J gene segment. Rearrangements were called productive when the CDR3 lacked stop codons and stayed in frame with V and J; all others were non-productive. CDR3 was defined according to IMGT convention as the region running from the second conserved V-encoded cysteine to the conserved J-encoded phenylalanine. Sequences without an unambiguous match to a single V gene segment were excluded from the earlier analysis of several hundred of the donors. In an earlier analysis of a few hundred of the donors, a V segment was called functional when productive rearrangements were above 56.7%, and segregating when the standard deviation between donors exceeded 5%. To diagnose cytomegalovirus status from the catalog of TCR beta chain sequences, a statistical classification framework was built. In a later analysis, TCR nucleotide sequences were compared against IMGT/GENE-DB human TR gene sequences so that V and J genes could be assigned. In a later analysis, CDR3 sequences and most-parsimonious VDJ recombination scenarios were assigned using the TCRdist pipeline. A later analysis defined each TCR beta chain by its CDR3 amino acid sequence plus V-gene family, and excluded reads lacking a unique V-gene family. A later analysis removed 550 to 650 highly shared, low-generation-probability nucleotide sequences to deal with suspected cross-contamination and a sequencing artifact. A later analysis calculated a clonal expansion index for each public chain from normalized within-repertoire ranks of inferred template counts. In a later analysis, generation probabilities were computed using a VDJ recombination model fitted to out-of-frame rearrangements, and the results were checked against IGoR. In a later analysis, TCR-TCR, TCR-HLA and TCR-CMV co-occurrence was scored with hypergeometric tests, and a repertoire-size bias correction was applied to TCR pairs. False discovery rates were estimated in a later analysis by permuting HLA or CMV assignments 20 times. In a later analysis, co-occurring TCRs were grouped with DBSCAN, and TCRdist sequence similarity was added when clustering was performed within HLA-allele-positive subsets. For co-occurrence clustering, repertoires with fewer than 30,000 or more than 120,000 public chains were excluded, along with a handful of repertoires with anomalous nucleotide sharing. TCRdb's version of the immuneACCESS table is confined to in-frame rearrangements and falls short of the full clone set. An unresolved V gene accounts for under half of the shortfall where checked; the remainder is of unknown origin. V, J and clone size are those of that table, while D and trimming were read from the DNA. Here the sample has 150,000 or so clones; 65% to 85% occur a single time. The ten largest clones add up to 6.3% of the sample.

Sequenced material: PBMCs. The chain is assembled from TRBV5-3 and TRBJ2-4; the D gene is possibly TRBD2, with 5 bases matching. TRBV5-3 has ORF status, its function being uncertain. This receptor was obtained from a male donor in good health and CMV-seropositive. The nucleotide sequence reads TGTGCCAGAAGCCCCGAGGGCCGCGGGTACTCCAAAAACATTCAGTACTTC. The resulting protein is CARSPEGRGYSKNIQYF.